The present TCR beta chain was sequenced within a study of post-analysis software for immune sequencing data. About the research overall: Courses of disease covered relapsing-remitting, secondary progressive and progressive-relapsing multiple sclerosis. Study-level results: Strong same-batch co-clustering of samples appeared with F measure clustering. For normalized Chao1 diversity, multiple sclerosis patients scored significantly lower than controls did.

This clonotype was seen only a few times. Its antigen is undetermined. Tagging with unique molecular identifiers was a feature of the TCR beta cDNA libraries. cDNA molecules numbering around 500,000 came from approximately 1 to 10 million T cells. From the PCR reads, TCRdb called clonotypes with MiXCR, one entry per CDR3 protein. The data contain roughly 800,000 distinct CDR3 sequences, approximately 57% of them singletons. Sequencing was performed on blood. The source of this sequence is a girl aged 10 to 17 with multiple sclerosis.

CDR3 protein: CASSDQGHSYEQYF. CDR3 bases: TGTGCCAGCAGTGACCAGGGACACTCCTACGAGCAGTACTTC. The rearrangement joins TRBV2 to TRBJ2-7; D is perhaps TRBD1 (6 bases). Per the germline V gene, CDR1 is SNHLY and CDR2 is FYNNEI. The CDR3 extends over 14 amino acids. Deletions cut 3 bases from V and 0 bases from J, with 9 bases between.